This T cell receptor (beta chain) was captured in a study of CD8 T cells in ankylosing spondylitis. General study results and limits: Made up of eight or nine highly homologous variants, a TCR beta motif appeared characteristic of ankylosing spondylitis blood.

Trimming shortened V by 4 bases and J by 1 base, and 11 bases separated the two germline ends. CDR1 is DFQATT and CDR2 is SNEGSKA in the germline V gene (reference sequence). The CDR3 is 14 residues long. Each CDR3 protein is one row after TCRdb ran MiXCR on the 5' RACE reads. The table includes 200,000 to 250,000 distinct CDR3 sequences, around 17% detected once. This clonotype was seen a few times. Its antigen is undetermined. The chain uses TRBV20-1 and TRBJ1-5; D perhaps matches TRBD1 (6 bases). The source of this sequence is a male donor with ankylosing spondylitis. Sequencing was performed on blood, either unsorted or a sorted T cell fraction (not recorded which). The CDR3 DNA reads TGCAGTGCTAAGAGAGGGGGGAGCAATCAGCCCCAGCATTTT. Protein sequence: CSAKRGGSNQPQHF.